The entry below gives a single T cell receptor (beta chain) sequence along with its context. The antigen is unknown. The CDR3 sequence is 13 residues long. Germline CDR1 is DFQATT and CDR2 is SNEGSKA (reference sequence). The data were obtained in a study of blood T cells in healthy people across ages. Study at large: In model experiments, template switching was able to capture about one barcoded beta molecule for every two T cells that were present.

Points from the study as a whole: TCR beta diversity correlated strongly with naive T cell percentage.

A second PCR, run for roughly 7 to 12 cycles, used a sample-barcoded 5' primer plus a J-beta primer mix. TCRdb reanalysed the 5' RACE reads using MiXCR and keeps one entry per CDR3 protein. Of about 1,500,000 distinct CDR3 sequences in the sample, about 28% are singletons; the top ten hold over 7%. The receptor was isolated from a woman aged 30 to 39 in good health. The material sequenced was blood. The chain employs TRBV20-1 and TRBJ2-5; TRBD2 is a possible D gene (5 bases). With the DNA end fitting TRBJ2-7 better, the J assignment may be wrong. CDR3 region: CSAESGRSHEQYF. The CDR3 nucleotides are TGCAGTGCTGAGAGCGGACGTAGTCACGAGCAGTACTTC.